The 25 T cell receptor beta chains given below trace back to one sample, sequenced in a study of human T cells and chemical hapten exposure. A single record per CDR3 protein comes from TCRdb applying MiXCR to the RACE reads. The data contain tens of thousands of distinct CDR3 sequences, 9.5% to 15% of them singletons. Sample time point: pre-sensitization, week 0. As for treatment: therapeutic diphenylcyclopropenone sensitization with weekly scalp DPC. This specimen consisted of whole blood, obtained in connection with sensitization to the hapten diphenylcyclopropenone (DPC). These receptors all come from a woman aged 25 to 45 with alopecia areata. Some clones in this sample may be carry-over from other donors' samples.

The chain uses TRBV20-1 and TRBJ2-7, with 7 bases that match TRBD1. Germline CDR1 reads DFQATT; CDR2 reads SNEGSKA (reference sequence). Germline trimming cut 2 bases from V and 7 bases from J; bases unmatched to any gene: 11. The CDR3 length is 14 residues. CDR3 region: CSARMGTALVEQYF. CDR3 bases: TGCAGTGCTAGAATGGGGACAGCCCTTGTAGAGCAGTACTTC.

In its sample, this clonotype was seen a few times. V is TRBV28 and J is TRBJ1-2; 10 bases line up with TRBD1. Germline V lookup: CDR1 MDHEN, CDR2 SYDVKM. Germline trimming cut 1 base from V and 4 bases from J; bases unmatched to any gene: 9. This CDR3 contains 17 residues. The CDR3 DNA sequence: TGTGCCAGCAGTTTATCAGGGGGACAGGGGTCCTTCTATGGCTACACCTTC. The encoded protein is CASSLSGGQGSFYGYTF.

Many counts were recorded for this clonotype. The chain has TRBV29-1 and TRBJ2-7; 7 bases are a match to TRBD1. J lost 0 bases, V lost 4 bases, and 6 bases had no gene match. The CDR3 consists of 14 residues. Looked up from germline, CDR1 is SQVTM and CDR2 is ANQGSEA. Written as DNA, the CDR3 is TGCAGCGTTGGCAGGACAGGAAACTCCTACGAGCAGTACTTC. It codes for CSVGRTGNSYEQYF.

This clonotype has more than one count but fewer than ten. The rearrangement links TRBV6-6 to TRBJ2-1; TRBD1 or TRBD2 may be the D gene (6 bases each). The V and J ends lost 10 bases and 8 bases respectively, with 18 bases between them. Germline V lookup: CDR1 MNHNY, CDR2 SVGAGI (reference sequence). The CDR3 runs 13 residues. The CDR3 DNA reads TGTGCCACCGGGGCCTGGGGGGCACATGAGCAGTTCTTC. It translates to CATGAWGAHEQFF.

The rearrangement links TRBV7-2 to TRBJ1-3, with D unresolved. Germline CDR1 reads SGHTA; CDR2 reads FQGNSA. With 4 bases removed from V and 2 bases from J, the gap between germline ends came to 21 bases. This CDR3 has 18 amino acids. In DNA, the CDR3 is TGTGCCAGCAGCTCCTTCTCGCCTATCCGGGCACCTGGAAACACCATATATTTT. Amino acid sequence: CASSSFSPIRAPGNTIYF.

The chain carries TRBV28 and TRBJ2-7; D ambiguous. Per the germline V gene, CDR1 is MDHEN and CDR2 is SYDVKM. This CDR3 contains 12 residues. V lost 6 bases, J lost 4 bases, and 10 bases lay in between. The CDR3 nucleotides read TGTGCCAGCAGATCCTACTTATACGAGCAGTACTTC. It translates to CASRSYLYEQYF.

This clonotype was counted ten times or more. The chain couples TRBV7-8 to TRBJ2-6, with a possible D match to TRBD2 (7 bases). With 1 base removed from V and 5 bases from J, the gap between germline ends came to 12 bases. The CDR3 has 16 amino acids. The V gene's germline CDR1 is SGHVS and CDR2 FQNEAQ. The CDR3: CASSLVGGGWANVLTF. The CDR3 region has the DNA TGTGCCAGCAGCTTAGTCGGCGGGGGCTGGGCCAACGTCCTGACTTTC.

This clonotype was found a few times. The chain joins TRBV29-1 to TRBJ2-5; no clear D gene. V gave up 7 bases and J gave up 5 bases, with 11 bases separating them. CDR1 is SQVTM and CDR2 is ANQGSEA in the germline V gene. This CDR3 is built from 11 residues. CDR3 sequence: CSASAVETQYF. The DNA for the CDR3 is TGCAGCGCCTCTGCGGTTGAGACCCAGTACTTC. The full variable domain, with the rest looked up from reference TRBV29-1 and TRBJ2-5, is SAVISQKPSRDICQRGTSLTIQCQVDSQVTMMFWYRQQPGQSLTLIATANQGSEATYESGFVIDKFPISRPNLTFSTLTVSNMSPEDSSIYLCSASAVETQYFGPGTRLLVL.

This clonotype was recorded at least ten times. CDR3 in DNA: TGTGCCAGCAGTAACACCGGGGAGCTGTTTTTT. This encodes CASSNTGELFF. The chain is built from TRBV7-6 and TRBJ2-2; D is unclear. The CDR3 sequence is 11 residues long. Germline lookup yields CDR1 SGHVS and CDR2 FNYEAQ. Trimming took off 6 bases at V and 2 bases at J, with 1 base between the two ends.

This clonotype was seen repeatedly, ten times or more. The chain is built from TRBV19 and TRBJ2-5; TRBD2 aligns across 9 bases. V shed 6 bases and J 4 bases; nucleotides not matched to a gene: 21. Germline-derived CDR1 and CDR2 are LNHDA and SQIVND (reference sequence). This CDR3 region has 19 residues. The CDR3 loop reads CASSQQPGLAAGMGETQYF. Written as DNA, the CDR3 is TGTGCCAGTAGCCAACAACCGGGACTAGCCGCCGGGATGGGAGAGACCCAGTACTTC.

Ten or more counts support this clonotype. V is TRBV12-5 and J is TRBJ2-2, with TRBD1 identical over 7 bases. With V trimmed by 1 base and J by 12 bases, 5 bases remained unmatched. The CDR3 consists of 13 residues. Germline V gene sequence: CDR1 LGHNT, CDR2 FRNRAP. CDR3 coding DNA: TGTGCTAGTGGTTTGGAACCAGGGGGACAGCTGTTTTTT. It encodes CASGLEPGGQLFF.

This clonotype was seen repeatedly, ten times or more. As DNA, the CDR3 is TGTGCCAGTAGTATAGGAGTTTACAATGAGCAGTTCTTC. Its protein is CASSIGVYNEQFF. The chain recombines TRBV19 with TRBJ2-1; D is undetermined. The CDR3 runs 13 residues. Trimming pared 1 base from V and 4 bases from J, leaving 5 bases between. The V gene's germline CDR1 is LNHDA and CDR2 SQIVND (reference sequence). Filled out from reference TRBV19 and TRBJ2-1, the complete variable domain reads DGGITQSPKYLFRKEGQNVTLSCEQNLNHDAMYWYRQDPGQGLRLIYYSQIVNDFQKGDIAEGYSVSREKKESFPLTVTSAQKNPTAFYLCASSIGVYNEQFFGPGTRLTVL.

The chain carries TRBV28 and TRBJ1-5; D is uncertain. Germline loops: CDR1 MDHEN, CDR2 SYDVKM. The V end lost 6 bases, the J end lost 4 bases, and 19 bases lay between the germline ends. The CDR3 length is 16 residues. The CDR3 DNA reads TGTGCCAGCAGGTCTCAATTGAGGCCCTTAAATCAGCCCCAGCATTTT. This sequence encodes CASRSQLRPLNQPQHF.

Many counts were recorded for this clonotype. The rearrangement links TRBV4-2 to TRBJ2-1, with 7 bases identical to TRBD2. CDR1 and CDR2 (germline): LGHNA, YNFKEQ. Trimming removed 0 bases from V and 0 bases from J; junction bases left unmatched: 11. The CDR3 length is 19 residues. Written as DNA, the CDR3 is TGTGCCAGCAGCCAAGATTCGATCAGCGGGATCTTCTCCTACAATGAGCAGTTCTTC. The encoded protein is CASSQDSISGIFSYNEQFF.

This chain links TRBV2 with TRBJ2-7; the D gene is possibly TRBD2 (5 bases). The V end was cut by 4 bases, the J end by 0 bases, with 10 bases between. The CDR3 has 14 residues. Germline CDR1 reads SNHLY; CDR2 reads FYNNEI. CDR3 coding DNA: TGTGCCAGCAGTGTTAGCGTAGACTCCTACGAGCAGTACTTC. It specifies CASSVSVDSYEQYF.

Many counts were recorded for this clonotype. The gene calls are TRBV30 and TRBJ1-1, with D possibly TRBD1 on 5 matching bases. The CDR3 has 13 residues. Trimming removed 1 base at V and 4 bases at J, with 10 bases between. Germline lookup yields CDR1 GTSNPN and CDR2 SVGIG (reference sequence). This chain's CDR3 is CAWSGQLGTEAFF. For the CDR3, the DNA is TGTGCCTGGAGTGGACAGTTAGGCACTGAAGCTTTCTTT.

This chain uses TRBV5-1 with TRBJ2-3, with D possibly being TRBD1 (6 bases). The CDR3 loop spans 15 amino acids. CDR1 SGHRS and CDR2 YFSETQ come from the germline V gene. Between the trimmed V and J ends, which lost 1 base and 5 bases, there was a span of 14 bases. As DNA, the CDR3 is TGCGCCAGCAGCTTGAGTCGCAGGGGAGTAGATACGCAGTATTTT. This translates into CASSLSRRGVDTQYF.

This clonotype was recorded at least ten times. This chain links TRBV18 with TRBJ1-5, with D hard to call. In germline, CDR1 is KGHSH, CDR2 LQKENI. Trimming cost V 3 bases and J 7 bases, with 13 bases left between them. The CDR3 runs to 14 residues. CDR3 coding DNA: TGTGCCAGCTCACCGTCAAAAGGAGAACAGCCCCAGCATTTT. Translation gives CASSPSKGEQPQHF. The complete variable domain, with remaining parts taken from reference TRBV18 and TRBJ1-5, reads NAGVMQNPRHLVRRRGQEARLRCSPMKGHSHVYWYRQLPEEGLKFMVYLQKENIIDESGMPKERFSAEFPKEGPSILRIQQVVRGDSAAYFCASSPSKGEQPQHFGDGTRLSIL.

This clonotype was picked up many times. CDR3 protein: CSVPNTRRYNEQFF. As DNA, the CDR3 is TGCAGCGTTCCGAATACCCGGCGCTACAATGAGCAGTTCTTC. This chain connects TRBV29-1 to TRBJ2-1; D is uncertain. The CDR3 spans 14 residues. Germline CDR1 and CDR2: SQVTM and ANQGSEA. V was shortened by 5 bases and J by 3 bases, with 14 bases between the two germline ends.

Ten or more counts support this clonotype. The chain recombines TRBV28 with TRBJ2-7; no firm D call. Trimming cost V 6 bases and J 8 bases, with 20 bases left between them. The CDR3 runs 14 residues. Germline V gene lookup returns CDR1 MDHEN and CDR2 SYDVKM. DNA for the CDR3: TGTGCCAGCAGGGCGATGGCGGAGATTATGAAGCAGTACTTC. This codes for CASRAMAEIMKQYF.

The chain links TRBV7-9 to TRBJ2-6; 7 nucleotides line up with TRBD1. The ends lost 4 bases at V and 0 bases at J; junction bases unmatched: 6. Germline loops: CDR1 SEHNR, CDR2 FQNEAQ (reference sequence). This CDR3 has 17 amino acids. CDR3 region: CASSSMTGLSGANVLTF. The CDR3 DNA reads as TGTGCCAGCAGCTCTATGACAGGGCTCTCTGGGGCCAACGTCCTGACTTTC.

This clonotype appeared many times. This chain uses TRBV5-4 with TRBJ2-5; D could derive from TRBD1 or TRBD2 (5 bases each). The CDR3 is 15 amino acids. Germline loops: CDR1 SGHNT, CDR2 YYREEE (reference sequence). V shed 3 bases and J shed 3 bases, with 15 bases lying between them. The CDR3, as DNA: TGTGCCAGCAGCTCCGGGGCCCTAAACAAAGAGACCCAGTACTTC. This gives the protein CASSSGALNKETQYF.

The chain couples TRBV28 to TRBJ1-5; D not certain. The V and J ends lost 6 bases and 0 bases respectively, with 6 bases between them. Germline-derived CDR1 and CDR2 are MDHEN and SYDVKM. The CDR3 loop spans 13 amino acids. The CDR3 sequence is CASSADSNQPQHF. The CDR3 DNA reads TGTGCCAGCAGCGCGGATAGCAATCAGCCCCAGCATTTT.

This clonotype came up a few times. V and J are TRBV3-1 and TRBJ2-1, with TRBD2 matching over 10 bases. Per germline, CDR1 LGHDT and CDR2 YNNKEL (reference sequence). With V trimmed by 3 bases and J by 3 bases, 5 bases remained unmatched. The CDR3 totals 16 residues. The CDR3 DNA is TGTGCCAGCAGCCAGAACACTAGCGGGGACTACAATGAGCAGTTCTTC. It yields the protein CASSQNTSGDYNEQFF.

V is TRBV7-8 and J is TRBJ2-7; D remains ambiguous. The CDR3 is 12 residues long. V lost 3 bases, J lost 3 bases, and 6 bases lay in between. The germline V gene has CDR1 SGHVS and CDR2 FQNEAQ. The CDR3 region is CASSFAGYEQYF. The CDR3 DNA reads TGTGCCAGCAGCTTCGCCGGCTACGAGCAGTACTTC.